Listed here are 28 T cell receptor beta chains from one sample, sequenced in a study of neoadjuvant anti-PD-1 for oral cavity cancer. Time point reported: after neoadjuvant nivolumab, at surgical resection. The assay was immunoSEQ multiplex PCR, and TCRdb's table has in-frame clones only and misses some. Altogether approximately 42,000 clones are present, 77% being singletons, with the ten largest covering around 4.4%. Sequencing used PBMCs, obtained after nivolumab (anti-PD-1) treatment. These receptors were obtained from a person aged 40 to 85 with oral cavity squamous cell carcinoma.

V gene TRBV18 combines with J gene TRBJ2-6; possibly TRBD1 for D (6 bases). V lost 6 bases to trimming and J lost 7 bases, with 10 bases between them. Per germline, CDR1 KGHSH and CDR2 LQKENI. The CDR3 runs 13 residues. In nucleotides, the CDR3 is TGTGCCAGCTCGCAACAGGGAGCCAACGTCCTGACTTTC. As protein: CASSQQGANVLTF.

The chain links TRBV5-1 to TRBJ2-1, with 7 positions matching TRBD1. The CDR3 is 15 residues long. The V gene's germline CDR1 is SGHRS and CDR2 YFSETQ. V was clipped by 3 bases and J by 3 bases; unmatched bases: 6. The CDR3 loop reads CASSSSQGVYNEQFF. In nucleotides, the CDR3 is TGCGCCAGCAGCTCCTCCCAGGGGGTCTACAATGAGCAGTTCTTC.

This clone was recorded only once. This rearrangement joins TRBV30 to TRBJ2-5; 8 nucleotides align to TRBD2. The CDR3 sequence is 15 residues long. The junction had 8 bases not matched to a gene; V was cut back by 0 bases and J by 5 bases. From germline, CDR1 is GTSNPN and CDR2 SVGIG (reference sequence). CDR3 amino acids: CAWSVEAGVTETQYF. DNA of the CDR3: TGTGCCTGGAGTGTTGAAGCGGGAGTTACGGAGACCCAGTACTTC.

The rearrangement uses TRBV9 and TRBJ1-5; D uncertain. V was shortened by 1 base and J by 3 bases, with 11 bases between the two germline ends. This CDR3 region has 15 residues. Per germline, CDR1 SGDLS and CDR2 YYNGEE. CDR3 region: CASSVNGGSNQPQHF. CDR3 DNA sequence: TGTGCCAGCAGCGTAAACGGTGGTTCCAATCAGCCCCAGCATTTT.

V gene TRBV11-2 combines with J gene TRBJ1-4; D call uncertain. The V and J ends lost 2 bases and 5 bases respectively, with 12 bases between them. In germline, CDR1 is SGHAT, CDR2 FQNNGV. The CDR3 totals 15 residues. This CDR3 reads CASSLIRGLNEKLFF. The CDR3, as DNA: TGTGCCAGCAGCTTAATTCGGGGATTGAATGAAAAACTGTTTTTT.

The J gene is TRBJ1-4, the V gene TRBV29-1; D is undetermined. Germline loops: CDR1 SQVTM, CDR2 ANQGSEA. Trimming took 2 bases from V and 8 from J, leaving 15 bases between them. This CDR3 contains 14 residues. CDR3 in DNA: TGCAGCGTTGAAAAGAGGGATCTCGGGGAAAAACTGTTTTTT. Encoded protein: CSVEKRDLGEKLFF.

This clone has more than one count but fewer than ten. This sequence joins TRBV2 and TRBJ1-1; no clear D gene. V lost 7 bases to trimming and J lost 0 bases, with 6 bases between them. Germline V gene data show CDR1 as SNHLY and CDR2 as FYNNEI. This CDR3 comprises 12 residues. The chain's CDR3 is CASTRMNTEAFF. As DNA, the CDR3 is TGTGCCAGCACCAGGATGAACACTGAAGCTTTCTTT.

The CDR3 region has the DNA TGCGCCAGCAGCCATTGGGACAGGGATAACTATGGCTACACCTTC. It codes for CASSHWDRDNYGYTF. The J gene is TRBJ1-2, the V gene TRBV4-1; 9 nucleotides align to TRBD1. The CDR3 spans 15 residues. V was clipped by 3 bases and J by 1 base; unmatched bases: 3. Germline assignment: CDR1 MGHRA and CDR2 YSYEKL.

The chain couples TRBV7-2 to TRBJ2-5; D gene uncertain. Germline CDR1 reads SGHTA; CDR2 reads FQGNSA. V dropped 6 bases and J dropped 0 bases, with 11 bases sitting between them. The CDR3 sequence is 14 residues long. The DNA for the CDR3 is TGTGCCAGCAGAACTCCCGCCGACCAAGAGACCCAGTACTTC. Encoded protein: CASRTPADQETQYF. Full variable domain (remainder filled in from reference TRBV7-2 and TRBJ2-5): GAGVSQSPSNKVTEKGKDVELRCDPISGHTALYWYRQSLGQGLEFLIYFQGNSAPDKSGLPSDRFSAERTGGSVSTLTIQRTQQEDSAVYLCASRTPADQETQYFGPGTRLLVL.

This clone appeared a few times. The chain is built from TRBV2 and TRBJ1-5; no clear D. The V gene's germline CDR1 is SNHLY and CDR2 FYNNEI. The CDR3 is 12 amino acids. V lost 7 bases and J 3 bases, leaving 7 bases between the germline ends. The CDR3 loop reads CASNPSNQPQHF. Written as DNA, the CDR3 is TGTGCCAGCAACCCTTCCAATCAGCCCCAGCATTTT.

This clone came up once. The chain joins TRBV7-3 to TRBJ2-3, with 12 bases fitting TRBD2. The CDR3 is 16 amino acids. Germline V gene sequence: CDR1 SGHTA, CDR2 FQGTGA. V shed 5 bases and J 4 bases; nucleotides not matched to a gene: 7. CDR3 region: CASSPRLAGASDTQYF. In DNA, the CDR3 is TGTGCCAGCAGCCCACGACTAGCGGGAGCTTCAGATACGCAGTATTTT.

In nucleotides, the CDR3 is TGTGCCAGTAAGATCGGGACAGGGGGCTCCTATAATTCACCCCTCCACTTT. Amino acid sequence: CASKIGTGGSYNSPLHF. V usage is TRBV19 and J usage is TRBJ1-6, with 11 nucleotides matching TRBD1. The CDR3 is 17 amino acids. Germline V gene lookup returns CDR1 LNHDA and CDR2 SQIVND (reference sequence). V trimming: 7 bases; J trimming: 0 bases; junction bases outside the gene matches: 5.

This rearrangement joins TRBV27 to TRBJ1-1; D not resolved. Deletions cut 0 bases from V and 3 bases from J, with 8 bases between. Germline CDR1 reads MNHEY; CDR2 reads SMNVEV (reference sequence). CDR3 length: 14 residues. Here the CDR3 reads CASSLSGVHTEAFF. CDR3 bases: TGTGCCAGCAGTTTATCGGGTGTGCACACTGAAGCTTTCTTT.

The gene calls are TRBV5-1 and TRBJ2-2; TRBD1 or TRBD2 may be the D gene (5 bases each). Between the trimmed V and J ends, which lost 4 bases and 4 bases, there was a span of 14 bases. This CDR3 contains 15 residues. Germline V lookup: CDR1 SGHRS, CDR2 YFSETQ. As DNA, the CDR3 is TGCGCCAGCAGCGGCACCGGGACGGGCACCGGGGAGCTGTTTTTT. It translates to CASSGTGTGTGELFF. The variable domain in full, completed from reference TRBV5-1 and TRBJ2-2, reads KAGVTQTPRYLIKTRGQQVTLSCSPISGHRSVSWYQQTPGQGLQFLFEYFSETQRNKGNFPGRFSGRQFSNSRSEMNVSTLELGDSALYLCASSGTGTGTGELFFGEGSRLTVL.

The CDR3 region is CASSFFPARSYTF. Written as DNA, the CDR3 is TGTGCCAGCAGCTTTTTCCCCGCGCGTAGCTACACCTTC. The rearrangement joins TRBV7-8 to TRBJ1-2; D unresolved. Germline lookup yields CDR1 SGHVS and CDR2 FQNEAQ. V lost 3 bases to trimming and J lost 9 bases, with 14 bases between them. This CDR3 spans 13 amino acids. Supplemented by reference TRBV7-8 and TRBJ1-2, the full variable domain reads GAGVSQSPRYKVAKRGQDVALRCDPISGHVSLFWYQQALGQGPEFLTYFQNEAQLDKSGLPSDRFFAERPEGSVSTLKIQRTQQEDSAVYLCASSFFPARSYTFGSGTRLTVV.

The rearrangement uses TRBV2 and TRBJ2-1, with D perhaps being TRBD1 or TRBD2 (5 bases each). Trimming cost V 10 bases and J 2 bases, with 18 bases left between them. CDR3 size: 15 residues. Germline V lookup: CDR1 SNHLY, CDR2 FYNNEI. CDR3 sequence (DNA): TGTGCCACCTCACCCCAGGGTAGCGCCTACAATGAGCAGTTCTTC. Its protein product is CATSPQGSAYNEQFF.

V and J are TRBV9 and TRBJ1-6; D is unresolved. Trimming left V 3 bases short and J 5 bases short, with 9 bases between. Germline loops: CDR1 SGDLS, CDR2 YYNGEE. The CDR3 consists of 14 residues. In DNA, the CDR3 is TGTGCCAGCAGCGCTCAAGGGAATAATTCACCCCTCCACTTT. Translated, it gives CASSAQGNNSPLHF.

This chain uses TRBV4-2 with TRBJ2-2, with 7 positions matching TRBD1. V shed 0 bases and J 6 bases; nucleotides not matched to a gene: 4. The germline CDR1 and CDR2 sequences are LGHNA and YNFKEQ. The CDR3 contains 15 residues. As DNA, the CDR3 is TGTGCCAGCAGCCAAGAAGGGGGCGTCGCCGGGGAGCTGTTTTTT. Residues: CASSQEGGVAGELFF.

The chain combines TRBV4-2 with TRBJ2-2; D remains ambiguous. CDR3 size: 13 residues. V lost 1 base, J lost 8 bases, and 8 bases lay in between. Germline V lookup: CDR1 LGHNA, CDR2 YNFKEQ. In DNA form, the CDR3 reads TGTGCCAGCAGCCAAGCCTGGTCAGGGGAGCTGTTTTTT. Translated: CASSQAWSGELFF.

The chain is built from TRBV5-4 and TRBJ2-4, with D possibly matching TRBD1 (6 bases). The CDR3 totals 16 residues. Germline V gives CDR1 SGHNT, CDR2 YYREEE (reference sequence). The V end lost 2 bases, the J end lost 2 bases, and 14 bases lay between the germline ends. The CDR3: CASSFPQQGSKNIQYF. In DNA, the CDR3 is TGTGCCAGCAGCTTCCCACAACAGGGCTCCAAAAACATTCAGTACTTC.

The chain is built from TRBV7-9 and TRBJ2-3, with D uncertain. The CDR3 extends over 12 amino acids. The germline V gene encodes CDR1 SEHNR and CDR2 FQNEAQ (reference sequence). The V and J ends lost 5 bases and 3 bases respectively, with 6 bases between them. CDR3 nucleotides: TGTGCCAGCAGCGTCAGTACAGATACGCAGTATTTT. Amino acids: CASSVSTDTQYF. The whole variable domain, remainder taken from reference TRBV7-9 and TRBJ2-3, is DTGVSQNPRHKITKRGQNVTFRCDPISEHNRLYWYRQTLGQGPEFLTYFQNEAQLEKSRLLSDRFSAERPKGSFSTLEIQRTEQGDSAMYLCASSVSTDTQYFGPGTRLTVL.

The rearrangement joins TRBV28 to TRBJ2-1; TRBD2 aligns across 7 bases. Germline CDR1 reads MDHEN; CDR2 reads SYDVKM. Germline trimming cut 5 bases from V and 7 bases from J; bases unmatched to any gene: 8. The CDR3 consists of 14 residues. The CDR3 DNA is TGTGCCAGCAGTGCCGGACTAGTGGCAAATGAGCAGTTCTTC. Residues: CASSAGLVANEQFF. The whole variable domain, remainder taken from reference TRBV28 and TRBJ2-1, is DVKVTQSSRYLVKRTGEKVFLECVQDMDHENMFWYRQDPGLGLRLIYFSYDVKMKEKGDIPEGYSVSREKKERFSLILESASTNQTSMYLCASSAGLVANEQFFGPGTRLTVL.

The chain links TRBV7-6 to TRBJ2-5; 11 positions agree with TRBD2. CDR3 size: 16 residues. CDR1 and CDR2 from the germline V gene are SGHVS and FNYEAQ. Losses at the gene ends were 5 bases for V and 4 bases for J; bases not matched to a gene: 9. CDR3 residues: CASSEETSGVIETQYF. In DNA form, the CDR3 reads TGTGCCAGCAGCGAGGAGACTAGCGGGGTTATAGAGACCCAGTACTTC.

This chain links TRBV5-1 with TRBJ2-2; 8 positions match TRBD2. V was clipped by 4 bases and J by 3 bases; unmatched bases: 8. This CDR3 comprises 16 residues. Germline assignment: CDR1 SGHRS and CDR2 YFSETQ. The CDR3 DNA is TGCGCCAGCAGCGGAGGGACTAGTCAACACACCGGGGAGCTGTTTTTT. It is translated as CASSGGTSQHTGELFF.

This clone was seen repeatedly, ten times or more. The chain uses TRBV5-4 and TRBJ1-2, with unresolved D. This CDR3 has 14 residues. From germline, CDR1 is SGHNT and CDR2 YYREEE (reference sequence). Trimming took 4 bases from V and 7 from J, leaving 17 bases between them. The CDR3 DNA sequence: TGTGCCAGCAGCACGCCGAGAGCGGGAAGTGGCTACACCTTC. Its translation: CASSTPRAGSGYTF.

The V gene is TRBV6-1, the J gene TRBJ1-2; 8 bases are shared with TRBD1. Germline V CDR1 and CDR2: MNHNS, SASEGT. This CDR3 contains 15 residues. V was clipped by 6 bases and J by 7 bases; unmatched bases: 13. CDR3 sequence: CASSALGTGFSGYTF. CDR3 bases: TGTGCCAGCAGCGCCTTGGGGACAGGATTCTCTGGCTACACCTTC.

The chain is built from TRBV11-2 and TRBJ1-3; TRBD1 matches 7 bases. The length of the CDR3 is 14 residues. The junction had 4 bases not matched to a gene; V was cut back by 6 bases and J by 2 bases. Germline V CDR1 and CDR2: SGHAT, FQNNGV. The CDR3 DNA sequence: TGTGCCAGCAGGGTCGGGACAGCTGGAAACACCATATATTTT. Amino acids: CASRVGTAGNTIYF.

The chain has TRBV11-2 and TRBJ2-2; maybe TRBD2 (5 bases). CDR1 and CDR2 (germline): SGHAT, FQNNGV. Trimming removed 5 bases at V and 0 bases at J, with 13 bases between. The CDR3 contains 16 residues. The CDR3 here is CASSALAPANTGELFF. CDR3 nucleotide sequence: TGTGCCAGCAGCGCCTTAGCGCCCGCGAACACCGGGGAGCTGTTTTTT.